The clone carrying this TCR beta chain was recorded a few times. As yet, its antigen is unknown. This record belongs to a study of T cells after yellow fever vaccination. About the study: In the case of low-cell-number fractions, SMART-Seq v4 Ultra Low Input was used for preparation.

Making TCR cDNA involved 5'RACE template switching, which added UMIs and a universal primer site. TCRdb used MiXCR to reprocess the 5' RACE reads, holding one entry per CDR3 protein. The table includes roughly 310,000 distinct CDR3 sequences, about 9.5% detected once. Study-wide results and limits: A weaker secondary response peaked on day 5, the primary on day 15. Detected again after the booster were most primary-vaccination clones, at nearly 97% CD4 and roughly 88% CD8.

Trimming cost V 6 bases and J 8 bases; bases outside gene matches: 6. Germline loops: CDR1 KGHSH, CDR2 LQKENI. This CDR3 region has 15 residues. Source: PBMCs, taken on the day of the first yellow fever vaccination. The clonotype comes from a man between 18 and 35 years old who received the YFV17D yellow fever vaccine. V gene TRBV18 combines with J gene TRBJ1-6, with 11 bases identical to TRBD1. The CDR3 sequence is CASSEGTGGYSPLHF. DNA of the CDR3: TGTGCCAGCTCCGAGGGGACAGGGGGTTATTCACCCCTCCACTTT. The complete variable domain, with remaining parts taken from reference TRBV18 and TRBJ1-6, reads NAGVMQNPRHLVRRRGQEARLRCSPMKGHSHVYWYRQLPEEGLKFMVYLQKENIIDESGMPKERFSAEFPKEGPSILRIQQVVRGDSAAYFCASSEGTGGYSPLHFGNGTRLTVT.